The clone carrying this T cell receptor (beta chain) was found many times. The antigen remains undetermined. This record belongs to a study of T cells in Graves' hyperthyroidism and ophthalmopathy. Findings and limits, study-wide: Researchers report that a 13 V-J model separated ophthalmopathy from stable hyperthyroidism. Before onset, ophthalmopathy was predicted by the model a median around 6 months earlier.

Ophthalmopathy patients showed a Clinical Activity Score of at least 3, NOSPECS grade of at least 4 and duration under 3 months. Every diagnosis used clinical symptoms, serum thyroxine and TRAb, thyroid ultrasound and orbital computed tomography. The TCR beta CDR3 regions underwent amplification using RNA transcripts as the source. TCR CDR3 regions were first amplified by RT-PCR with HTBI primers. TCRdb passed the multiplex PCR reads through MiXCR, listing each CDR3 protein once. Of fewer than 550,000 distinct CDR3 sequences listed, approximately 25% are singletons. V gave up 5 bases and J gave up 6 bases, with 10 bases separating them. The CDR3 consists of 12 residues.

This sequence joins TRBV12-3 or TRBV12-4 and TRBJ2-5; D possibly corresponds to TRBD1 (5 bases). The sequenced sample consisted of blood. This sequence originates from a woman in her 30s with Graves' ophthalmopathy. The CDR3 here is CASSPGQKTQYF. DNA for the CDR3: TGTGCCAGCAGTCCTGGACAAAAGACCCAGTACTTC.